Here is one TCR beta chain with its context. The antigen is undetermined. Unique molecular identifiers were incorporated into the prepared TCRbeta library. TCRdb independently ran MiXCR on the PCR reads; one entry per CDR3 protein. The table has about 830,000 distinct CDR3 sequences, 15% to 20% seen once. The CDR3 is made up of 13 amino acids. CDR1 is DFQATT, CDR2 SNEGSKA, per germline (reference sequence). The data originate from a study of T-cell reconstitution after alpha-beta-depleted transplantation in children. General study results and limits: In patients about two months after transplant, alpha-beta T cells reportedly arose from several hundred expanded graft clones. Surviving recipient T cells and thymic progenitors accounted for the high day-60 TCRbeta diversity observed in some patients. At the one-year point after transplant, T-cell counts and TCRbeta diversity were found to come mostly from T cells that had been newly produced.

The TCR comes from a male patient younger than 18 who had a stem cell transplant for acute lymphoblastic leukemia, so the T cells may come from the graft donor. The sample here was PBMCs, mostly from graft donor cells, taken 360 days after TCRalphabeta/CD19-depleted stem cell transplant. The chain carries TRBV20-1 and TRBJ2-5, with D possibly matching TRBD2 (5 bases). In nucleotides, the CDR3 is TGCAGCGAGTCCGCTCGGAGGATCGAGACCCAGTACTTC. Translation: CSESARRIETQYF.